This T cell receptor beta chain was profiled in a study of blood T cell repertoires in COVID-19. Sequencing was performed with immunoSEQ multiplex PCR; in TCRdb, only in-frame clones are kept and a portion is missing. The table shows around 280,000 clones, with roughly 90% occurring only once. The CDR3 has 14 amino acids. The germline gives CDR1 SQVTM, CDR2 ANQGSEA. The V end was cut by 3 bases, the J end by 11 bases, with 20 bases between. The sequenced material came from PBMCs or T cells enriched from blood (not recorded which). The chain couples TRBV29-1 to TRBJ2-1, with D tentatively TRBD1 (6 bases). This TCR derives from a woman aged 18-30 years with acute COVID-19. The CDR3 DNA follows: TGCAGCGTTGACTTAGGACAGACCGCCAGCCAGCAGTTCTTC. It translates to CSVDLGQTASQQFF.